The following is a TCR beta chain sequence with its context. What it binds is unknown. Mismatch with germline at one junction end may stem from a read error. These data are taken from a study of blood T cells in healthy people across ages. Across the whole study: Using template switching, researchers captured about one barcoded beta molecule for each two T cells. Regarding the study as a whole: Diversity was higher, and naive CD4+ cells more numerous, in long-lived donors than in aged donors.

With a J-beta primer mix and a sample-barcoded 5' primer, a second PCR ran about 6 to 11 cycles. TCRdb re-analysed the 5' RACE reads in MiXCR, keeping a single row per CDR3 protein. The data hold more than 1 million distinct CDR3 sequences, with 40% to 45% observed a single time. The sequence came from a woman aged 55-70 years in good health. The sample comprised blood.

CDR3 in amino acids: CVSSRDRGTYNEQFF. CDR3 in DNA: TGTGTCAGCAGCAGGGACAGGGGGACCTACAATGAGCAGTTCTTC. The rearrangement uses TRBV7-9 and TRBJ2-1; 11 bases match TRBD1. Germline V gives CDR1 SEHNR, CDR2 FQNEAQ (reference sequence). The CDR3 loop spans 15 amino acids. Full variable domain (remainder filled in from reference TRBV7-9 and TRBJ2-1): DTGVSQNPRHKITKRGQNVTFRCDPISEHNRLYWYRQTLGQGPEFLTYFQNEAQLEKSRLLSDRFSAERPKGSFSTLEIQRTEQGDSAMYLCVSSRDRGTYNEQFFGPGTRLTVL.